This T cell receptor (beta chain) was captured in a study of CD8+ T cells in alopecia areata. In the study overall: Percent of scalp involved defined treated patients' severity scores.

Extracted RNA was reverse transcribed into cDNA, the sequencing template. TCRdb's copy holds only in-frame clones and misses some; the assay was immunoSEQ multiplex PCR. The sample includes some 170,000 clones, about three fifths of them seen just once. Germline V CDR1 and CDR2: MNHEY, SMNVEV (reference sequence). Trimming cost V 6 bases and J 5 bases, with 13 bases left between them. CDR3 length: 13 residues. Treatment reported: oral pan-JAK inhibitor, 5-10 mg twice daily. The TCR originated in a human donor with alopecia areata. The V and J genes are TRBV27 and TRBJ2-5; D is perhaps TRBD2 (5 bases). The sequenced sample was CD4+ T cells sorted from blood, obtained between weeks 55 and 70, from a patient treated with tofacitinib. CDR3 sequence reads: CASRRGPGETQYF. CDR3 bases: TGTGCCAGCAGGAGAGGGCCTGGGGAGACCCAGTACTTC.